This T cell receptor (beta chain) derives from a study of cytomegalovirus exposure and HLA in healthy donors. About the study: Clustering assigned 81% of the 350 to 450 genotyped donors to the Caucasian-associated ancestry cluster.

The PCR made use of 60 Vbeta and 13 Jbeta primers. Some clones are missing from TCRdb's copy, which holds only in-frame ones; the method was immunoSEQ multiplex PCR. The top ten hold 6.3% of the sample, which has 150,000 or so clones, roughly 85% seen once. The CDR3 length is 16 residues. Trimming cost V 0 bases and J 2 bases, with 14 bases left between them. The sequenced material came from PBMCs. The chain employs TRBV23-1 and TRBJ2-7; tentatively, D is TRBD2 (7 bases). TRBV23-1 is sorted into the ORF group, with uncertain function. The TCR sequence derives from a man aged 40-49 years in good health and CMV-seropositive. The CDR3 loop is CASSQSREGGPYEQYF. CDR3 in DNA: TGCGCCAGCAGTCAATCGAGGGAGGGGGGACCCTACGAGCAGTACTTC.